The clone carrying this TCR beta chain came up a few times. Its target is not known. These data are taken from a study of T cell repertoires in aging, cancer and after chemotherapy. For the study at large: Six age groups, ranging from 30 or younger to 70 or older, included the donors.

TCR beta rearrangements were amplified from peripheral blood genomic DNA. Study results and caveats: Untreated cancer patients had significantly lower blood TCR diversity than age-matched healthy donors.

This CDR3 has 15 amino acids. Germline CDR1 SEHNR, CDR2 FQNEAQ (reference sequence). Trimming removed 5 bases at V and 4 bases at J, with 14 bases between. A mixed TRB-A/B primer pool amplified rearranged TRB by multiplex touch-down PCR. Each CDR3 protein is one row after TCRdb ran MiXCR on the multiplex PCR reads. The sample has over a thousand distinct CDR3 sequences; around 50% are singletons. V gene TRBV7-9 combines with J gene TRBJ2-2, with D possibly being TRBD2 (6 bases). The clonotype comes from a human donor with a blood cancer. Material for sequencing was blood. The DNA of the CDR3 is TGTGCCAGCAGCCTTAGCGGTTACGGCACCGGGGAGCTGTTTTTT. Translation: CASSLSGYGTGELFF.